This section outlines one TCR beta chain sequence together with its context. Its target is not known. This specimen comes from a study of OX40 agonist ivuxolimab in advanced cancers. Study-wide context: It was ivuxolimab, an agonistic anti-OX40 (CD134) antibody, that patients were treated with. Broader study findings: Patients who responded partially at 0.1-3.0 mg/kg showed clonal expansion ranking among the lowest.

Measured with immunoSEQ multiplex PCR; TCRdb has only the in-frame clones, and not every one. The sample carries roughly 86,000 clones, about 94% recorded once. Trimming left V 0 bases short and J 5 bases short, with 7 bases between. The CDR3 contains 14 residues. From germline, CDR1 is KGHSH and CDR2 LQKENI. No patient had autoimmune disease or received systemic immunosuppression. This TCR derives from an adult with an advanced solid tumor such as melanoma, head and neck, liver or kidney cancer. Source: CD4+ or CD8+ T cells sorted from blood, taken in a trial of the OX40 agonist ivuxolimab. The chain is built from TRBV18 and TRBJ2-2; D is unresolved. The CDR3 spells CASSPPSGTGELFF. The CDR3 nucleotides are TGTGCCAGCTCACCACCGTCCGGTACCGGGGAGCTGTTTTTT.